These 20 T cell receptor beta chains were sequenced from one sample in a study of T cells in Graves' hyperthyroidism and ophthalmopathy (dated by TCRdb to about 2019). Library method: multiplex PCR. TCRdb shows the sequencer as Illumina HiSeq 2000. TCR beta CDR3 regions were amplified from RNA transcripts. For the first round of RT-PCR on the TCR CDR3, the HTBI primer set was used together with the Qiagen OneStep RT-PCR kit. TCRdb passed the public sequencing reads through fastp at Q25 and MiXCR, retaining productive beta sequences. For every CDR3 protein sequence, its rows merge into one entry that carries the most common genes and DNA. The sample table records approximately 370,000 distinct CDR3 sequences; roughly 15% of these occur just once. The ten largest clones represent approximately 35% of the sample. The sequencing sample was made of blood. These TCRs come from a woman younger than 45 with Graves' hyperthyroidism that later progressed to Graves' ophthalmopathy.

This clonotype has just a few counts. V gene TRBV7-9 combines with J gene TRBJ2-7; D may be TRBD2 (6 bases). There are 16 residues in the CDR3. Trimming cost V 5 bases and J 7 bases, with 24 bases left between them. In germline, CDR1 is SEHNR, CDR2 FQNEAQ (reference sequence). CDR3 DNA: TGTGCCAGCAGCGTGGATACGACAGTACTCCGGGGGGAGCAGTACTTC. Translated: CASSVDTTVLRGEQYF.

This clonotype came up many times. The J gene is TRBJ2-7, the V gene TRBV11-2, with 8 bases aligning to TRBD1. Germline V CDR1 and CDR2: SGHAT, FQNNGV. The CDR3 runs 15 residues. V dropped 5 bases and J dropped 0; count of bases not matched to a gene: 6. The CDR3 region has the DNA TGTGCCAGCAGCGTGGGACAGGCGAGCTCCTACGAGCAGTACTTC. Its translation: CASSVGQASSYEQYF. Full variable domain (rest looked up from reference TRBV11-2 and TRBJ2-7): EAGVAQSPRYKIIEKRQSVAFWCNPISGHATLYWYQQILGQGPKLLIQFQNNGVVDDSQLPKDRFSAERLKGVDSTLKIQPAKLEDSAVYLCASSVGQASSYEQYFGPGTRLTVT.

This clonotype has at least ten counts. The rearrangement joins TRBV28 to TRBJ2-1, with 8 nucleotides matching TRBD2. The germline CDR1 and CDR2 sequences are MDHEN and SYDVKM. J gave up 1 base and V 3 bases, and 5 bases lay outside the gene matches. The CDR3 consists of 16 residues. CDR3 amino acids: CASSFGAGESYNEQFF. The CDR3 DNA follows: TGTGCCAGCAGTTTTGGAGCGGGGGAATCCTACAATGAGCAGTTCTTC.

Ten or more counts support this clonotype. This sequence joins TRBV7-9 and TRBJ2-5; 8 bases agree with TRBD1. J gave up 10 bases and V 4 bases, and 14 bases lay outside the gene matches. This CDR3 contains 15 residues. The germline gives CDR1 SEHNR, CDR2 FQNEAQ (reference sequence). The CDR3 nucleotides read TGTGCCAGCAGCTCCTTTCTGCGGACAGGGCCCCACCAGTACTTC. It is translated as CASSSFLRTGPHQYF.

The rearrangement uses TRBV20-1 and TRBJ2-7, with 12 bases aligning to TRBD2. CDR3 length: 15 residues. J lost 7 bases, V lost 0 bases, and 7 bases had no gene match. Per the germline V gene, CDR1 is DFQATT and CDR2 is SNEGSKA (reference sequence). CDR3 protein: CSARETSGRAGEQYF. The DNA for the CDR3 is TGCAGTGCTAGAGAGACTAGCGGGAGAGCAGGGGAGCAGTACTTC.

This clonotype was found many times. The chain couples TRBV5-5 to TRBJ1-1; D call uncertain. Trimming took 1 base from V and 7 from J, leaving 17 bases between them. CDR1 and CDR2 (germline): SGHKS, YYEKEE (reference sequence). The CDR3 length is 15 residues. The CDR3 coding sequence is TGTGCCAGCAGCTTGTCGTCTGCCACCCACCTTGAAGCTTTCTTT. Protein sequence: CASSLSSATHLEAFF.

This clonotype was found many times. The chain carries TRBV27 and TRBJ1-1; D uncertain. The germline CDR1 and CDR2 sequences are MNHEY and SMNVEV (reference sequence). The CDR3 extends over 14 amino acids. V was cut by 8 bases and J by 1 base, with 14 bases left in between. The CDR3 DNA reads TGTGCCAGCCGGTCGGGTGGGTGGAACACTGAAGCTTTCTTT. This sequence encodes CASRSGGWNTEAFF.

This clonotype was recorded many times. This chain links TRBV19 with TRBJ2-5, with 10 bases matching TRBD2. With 2 bases clipped from V and 2 bases from J, the junction kept 8 bases outside the gene matches. Germline V CDR1 and CDR2: LNHDA, SQIVND (reference sequence). This CDR3 spans 17 amino acids. Here the CDR3 reads CASSIRSVAGGQETQYF. The CDR3 nucleotides are TGTGCCAGTAGTATACGGTCGGTAGCGGGGGGTCAAGAGACCCAGTACTTC.

The chain carries TRBV19 and TRBJ1-1; weak D call: TRBD1 (6 bases). V lost 7 bases and J 0 bases, leaving 12 bases between the germline ends. Per germline, CDR1 LNHDA and CDR2 SQIVND (reference sequence). The CDR3 extends over 14 amino acids. CDR3 region: CASTSGHMNTEAFF. DNA for the CDR3: TGTGCCAGTACCTCGGGACATATGAACACTGAAGCTTTCTTT.

In this sample, this clonotype turned up once. A much larger clone lies one base from this, so it may be a read error. Here the CDR3 omits its conserved ending phenylalanine or tryptophan, so a read error is the likely source. V gene TRBV29-1 combines with J gene TRBJ2-1; 7 bases align to TRBD2. CDR3 size: 14 residues. V lost 2 bases to trimming and J lost 7 bases; unmatched junction nucleotides: 8. Germline-derived CDR1 and CDR2 are SQVTM and ANQGSEA. For the CDR3, the DNA is TGCAGCGTTGAACGGGACTACCTTACAAATGAGCAGTTCATC. Translated: CSVERDYLTNEQFI.

As concerns this clonotype: Given a much more abundant clone one base away, this may be a read error. The chain carries TRBV7-2 and TRBJ1-1; D remains unclear. Germline CDR1 SGHTA, CDR2 FQGNSA. The CDR3 covers 13 residues. V was shortened by 4 bases and J by 4 bases, with 10 bases between the two germline ends. The CDR3 loop is CASSSESSTEAFF. CDR3 coding DNA: TGTGCCAGCAGCTCAGAGAGCTCCACTGAAGCTTTCTTT.

The chain uses TRBV11-3 and TRBJ2-1, with TRBD2 matching 9 bases. Trimming took 1 base from V and 2 from J; bases not matched to a gene: 3. CDR1 is SGHNT and CDR2 is YENEEA in the germline V gene. The CDR3 is 16 residues long. CDR3: CASSLGGRAAYNEQFF. CDR3 DNA sequence: TGTGCCAGCAGCTTAGGCGGGAGGGCCGCCTACAATGAGCAGTTCTTC.

The chain links TRBV3-1 to TRBJ2-5; TRBD2 is a possible D gene (5 bases). V was shortened by 0 bases and J by 2 bases, with 13 bases between the two germline ends. This CDR3 contains 16 residues. Germline assignment: CDR1 LGHDT and CDR2 YNNKEL (reference sequence). The CDR3 nucleotides are TGTGCCAGCAGCCAAGATCCGGCGGGCAGTCAAGAGACCCAGTACTTC. This gives the protein CASSQDPAGSQETQYF.

In this sample, this clonotype turned up a few times. The chain recombines TRBV10-1 with TRBJ2-5, with no clear D. V lost 11 bases, J lost 2 bases, and 15 bases lay in between. CDR1 and CDR2 from the germline V gene are WNHNN and SYGVQD (reference sequence). This CDR3 is built from 13 residues. The CDR3 is CARTDPRQETQYF. As DNA, the CDR3 is TGCGCCCGAACAGACCCGCGGCAAGAGACCCAGTACTTC.

V is TRBV5-1 and J is TRBJ2-5; the D is unclear. Germline V CDR1 and CDR2: SGHRS, YFSETQ. Trimming stripped 0 bases from V and 0 bases from J, with 12 bases between. CDR3 length: 16 residues. The CDR3 coding sequence is TGCGCCAGCAGCTTGGCAACCCGGGCGAACCAAGAGACCCAGTACTTC. It specifies CASSLATRANQETQYF.

In the case of this clonotype: One end of the junction varies from germline; a read error may be responsible. V gene TRBV2 combines with J gene TRBJ2-5, with D perhaps TRBD2 (6 bases). Germline-derived CDR1 and CDR2 are SNHLY and FYNNEI. This CDR3 has 11 amino acids. CDR3 amino acids: CASSRTNDGHF. CDR3 in DNA: TGTGCCAGCAGTAGGACTAATGACGGTCACTTC. Full variable domain (remainder filled in from reference TRBV2 and TRBJ2-5): EPEVTQTPSHQVTQMGQEVILRCVPISNHLYFYWYRQILGQKVEFLVSFYNNEISEKSEIFDDQFSVERPDGSNFTLKIRSTKLEDSAMYFCASSRTNDGHFGPGTRLLVL.

This clonotype was counted at least ten times. J is TRBJ2-7 and V is TRBV3-1; TRBD1 might be the D (5 bases). CDR3 length: 15 amino acids. Germline CDR1 and CDR2: LGHDT and YNNKEL (reference sequence). The V end was cut by 1 base, the J end by 3 bases, with 13 bases between. CDR3 DNA: TGTGCCAGCAGCCAAGCGTTACAGGCTCGCTACGAGCAGTACTTC. Translated, it gives CASSQALQARYEQYF.

The sample holds many counts of this clonotype. The V call is TRBV28, the J call TRBJ1-2; D is ambiguous. This CDR3 is 14 amino acids long. V was shortened by 3 bases and J by 0 bases, with 8 bases between the two germline ends. Germline loops: CDR1 MDHEN, CDR2 SYDVKM. This CDR3 is CASSLSDPNYGYTF. In nucleotides, the CDR3 is TGTGCCAGCAGTTTGTCAGACCCTAACTATGGCTACACCTTC.

The genes are TRBV7-9 and TRBJ2-1; 12 nucleotides line up with TRBD2. The J segment lost 6 bases and the V segment lost 5 bases, leaving 8 bases of the junction unmatched. Germline CDR1 is SEHNR and CDR2 is FQNEAQ (reference sequence). This CDR3 has 16 residues. DNA for the CDR3: TGTGCCAGCAGCAAAGACCGACTAGCGGGGGTCAATGAGCAGTTCTTC. It translates to CASSKDRLAGVNEQFF.

Remarks on this clonotype: A much bigger clone sits one base away, suggesting this may be a read error. The chain joins TRBV29-1 to TRBJ1-2; no firm D call. This CDR3 is built from 12 residues. Germline CDR1 and CDR2: SQVTM and ANQGSEA. With 7 bases removed from V and 7 bases from J, the gap between germline ends came to 16 bases. The chain's CDR3 is CSGDMDAAGYTF. The CDR3 nucleotides read TGCAGCGGTGACATGGACGCAGCTGGCTACACCTTC.